The source of this TCR beta chain is a study of T cell changes during pregnancy in multiple sclerosis. Germline V gene lookup returns CDR1 MNHNY and CDR2 SVGAGI (reference sequence). V was clipped by 5 bases and J by 4 bases; unmatched bases: 9. This CDR3 comprises 15 residues. The method was immunoSEQ multiplex PCR; TCRdb's version includes in-frame clones alone and lacks a portion of them. This sample has about 37,000 clones; around 90% occur once, and the top ten carry about 0.42%. The count of this clone is one. This sample includes further DNA sequences coding for the same CDR3. The clonotype was recovered from a female donor in good health, enrolled as a control in a pregnancy study. V is TRBV6-6 and J is TRBJ1-2, with 8 bases matching TRBD1. The sample consisted of CD4+ T cells from peripheral blood mononuclear cells, taken in the third trimester of pregnancy. In DNA form, the CDR3 reads TGTGCCAGCAGTAGGGTGGACAGGGTTGGCTATGGCTACACCTTC. Translating gives CASSRVDRVGYGYTF.